These 27 T cell receptor beta chains share one sample of origin, sequenced in a study of blood T cell repertoires in COVID-19. Here immunoSEQ multiplex PCR was the method, and the copy in TCRdb shows in-frame clones only, minus some. The sample lists about 220,000 clones; about 80% were seen once. The sequenced sample was PBMCs or T cells enriched from blood (not recorded which). These receptors all come from a man in his forties who had recovered from COVID-19.

This clone came up once. CDR3 DNA sequence: TGTGCCAGCAGCCACAAAGATACCGGGACAGGGACCCTCGGAGCTTTCTTT. Translating it yields CASSHKDTGTGTLGAFF. The rearrangement uses TRBV2 and TRBJ1-1, with 9 nucleotides matching TRBD1. CDR3 size: 17 residues. Unmatched junction bases numbered 21, after V lost 6 bases and J lost 10 bases. The germline V gene has CDR1 SNHLY and CDR2 FYNNEI.

The chain employs TRBV4-1 and TRBJ1-2; 9 nucleotides match TRBD1. The CDR3 has 13 residues. Germline V gives CDR1 MGHRA, CDR2 YSYEKL. J lost 3 bases, V lost 4 bases, and 0 bases had no gene match. The CDR3 protein is CASSRDRDYGYTF. DNA of the CDR3: TGCGCCAGCAGCCGGGACAGGGACTATGGCTACACCTTC.

This clone was seen just once. The rearrangement links TRBV10-3 to TRBJ1-6; D is uncertain. Germline V CDR1 and CDR2: ENHRY, SYGVKD. With 0 bases removed from V and 5 bases from J, the gap between germline ends came to 11 bases. This CDR3 spans 16 amino acids. The DNA for the CDR3 is TGTGCCATCAGTGAGTCTCGGAGGCGAAATAATTCACCCCTCCACTTT. Protein product: CAISESRRRNNSPLHF.

The chain recombines TRBV2 with TRBJ2-1; D not certain. Germline assignment: CDR1 SNHLY and CDR2 FYNNEI. Trimming stripped 3 bases from V and 0 bases from J, with 9 bases between. There are 15 residues in the CDR3. CDR3 in DNA: TGTGCCAGCAGTGAGGAGTTAATCTCCTACAATGAGCAGTTCTTC. This sequence encodes CASSEELISYNEQFF. The variable domain in full, with the rest retrieved from reference TRBV2 and TRBJ2-1, is EPEVTQTPSHQVTQMGQEVILRCVPISNHLYFYWYRQILGQKVEFLVSFYNNEISEKSEIFDDQFSVERPDGSNFTLKIRSTKLEDSAMYFCASSEELISYNEQFFGPGTRLTVL.

The chain employs TRBV5-4 and TRBJ1-4; weak D call: TRBD1 (6 bases). The CDR3 loop spans 15 amino acids. The germline V and J ends were trimmed by 4 bases and 3 bases, with 13 bases remaining between them. Germline V gene data show CDR1 as SGHNT and CDR2 as YYREEE (reference sequence). The DNA for the CDR3 is TGTGCCAGCAGCCTGAACAGGGTAGCTAATGAAAAACTGTTTTTT. Its translation: CASSLNRVANEKLFF.

This clone was seen only a few times. The chain couples TRBV20-1 to TRBJ1-5; tentatively, D is TRBD1 (6 bases). The CDR3 is 14 amino acids. Germline V gives CDR1 DFQATT, CDR2 SNEGSKA (reference sequence). The V gene lost 3 bases and the J gene lost 2 bases, with 11 bases spanning the gap. CDR3 DNA sequence: TGCAGTGCTAGTGGAGGGGGAGGCAATCAGCCCCAGCATTTT. Translated, it gives CSASGGGGNQPQHF.

Turning to this clone: A read error is likely, as this CDR3 ends without the conserved phenylalanine or tryptophan. The limits of the CDR3 on the DNA are not certain, so only TCRdb's listed CDR3 is given. CDR3 sequence: CASSRMEDRRAG. This chain links TRBV5-6 with TRBJ1-2. Germline CDR1 SGHDT, CDR2 YYEEEE. The CDR3 is 12 amino acids long, termini counted.

V gene TRBV4-2 combines with J gene TRBJ2-3; TRBD2 matches 7 bases. This CDR3 contains 17 residues. Germline V gene data show CDR1 as LGHNA and CDR2 as YNFKEQ. J was trimmed by 1 base and V by 5 bases; bases with no gene match: 12. DNA for the CDR3: TGTGCCAGCAGCTCCCGATATGGGGGGGGAGGCACAGATACGCAGTATTTT. Its translation is CASSSRYGGGGTDTQYF.

V and J are TRBV3-1 (or the pseudogene TRBV3-2) and TRBJ1-6; 10 bases fit TRBD1. This CDR3 has 14 residues. V lost 6 bases, J lost 10 bases, and 6 bases stayed unmatched. Germline V gene data show CDR1 as LGHDT and CDR2 as YNNKEL (reference sequence). In DNA, the CDR3 is TGTGCCAGCAGTTCCGGGACAGGGGAGTCACCCCTCCACTTT. Translating gives CASSSGTGESPLHF.

This clone has just a few counts. The chain is built from TRBV27 and TRBJ1-5; 7 bases map to TRBD1. CDR1 and CDR2 from the germline V gene are MNHEY and SMNVEV (reference sequence). J gave up 3 bases and V 0 bases, and 2 bases lay outside the gene matches. The CDR3 is 15 amino acids. Written as DNA, the CDR3 is TGTGCCAGCAGTTTATCCAGGGGGTCCAATCAGCCCCAGCATTTT. Protein product: CASSLSRGSNQPQHF.

This clone was detected a few times. V usage is TRBV9 and J usage is TRBJ1-1; D is uncertain. The CDR3 has 13 amino acids. Germline V gene lookup returns CDR1 SGDLS and CDR2 YYNGEE. The V end was cut by 4 bases, the J end by 1 base, with 8 bases between. CDR3 region: CASSPSGNTEAFF. CDR3 DNA: TGTGCCAGCAGCCCATCAGGGAACACTGAAGCTTTCTTT.

The J gene is TRBJ2-5, the V gene TRBV5-5, with 12 bases fitting TRBD2. Trimming removed 0 bases from V and 3 bases from J; junction bases left unmatched: 0. CDR1 is SGHKS, CDR2 YYEKEE, per germline (reference sequence). CDR3 length: 15 amino acids. DNA for the CDR3: TGTGCCAGCAGCTTGGGGACTAGCGGGGAAGAGACCCAGTACTTC. It translates to CASSLGTSGEETQYF.

The chain combines TRBV28 with TRBJ2-7, with 8 bases identical to TRBD2. V shed 6 bases and J 4 bases; nucleotides not matched to a gene: 8. CDR3 length equals 14 residues. Germline lookup yields CDR1 MDHEN and CDR2 SYDVKM. DNA of the CDR3: TGTGCCAGCAGAGGCGGGGGGTCTGGGTACGAGCAGTACTTC. The encoded protein is CASRGGGSGYEQYF.

The gene calls are TRBV5-1 and TRBJ2-2; weak D call: TRBD2 (6 bases). V was cut by 4 bases and J by 4 bases, with 20 bases left in between. The CDR3 extends over 17 amino acids. Germline V gene sequence: CDR1 SGHRS, CDR2 YFSETQ. DNA of the CDR3: TGCGCCAGCAGCAGTCACCTACCGGGACTCCTCACCGGGGAGCTGTTTTTT. It encodes CASSSHLPGLLTGELFF.

V and J are TRBV11-2 and TRBJ1-2; 8 bases map to TRBD1. Germline V gene sequence: CDR1 SGHAT, CDR2 FQNNGV. This CDR3 is 14 amino acids long. Germline trimming cut 5 bases from V and 2 bases from J; bases unmatched to any gene: 4. This CDR3 reads CASSKGQGNYGYTF. The CDR3 bases are TGTGCCAGCAGCAAAGGACAGGGCAACTATGGCTACACCTTC.

This chain's CDR3 is CASSQDRRQGIGEQYF. The DNA of the CDR3 is TGCGCCAGCAGCCAAGATCGGCGGCAGGGAATTGGCGAGCAGTACTTC. The genes are TRBV4-1 and TRBJ2-7; perhaps TRBD1 as D (5 bases). V was trimmed by 0 bases and J by 6 bases, leaving 18 bases between them. Per the germline V gene, CDR1 is MGHRA and CDR2 is YSYEKL. The CDR3 is 16 residues long.

V is TRBV21-1 and J is TRBJ2-7; TRBD1 was called by the table and not checked on the DNA. TRBV21-1 is marked as a pseudogene. There are 14 residues in the CDR3. As DNA, the CDR3 is TGTGCCAGCAGCAAGCAGGGGGCCTCCTACGAGCAGTACTTC. Protein: CASSKQGASYEQYF.

The CDR3 DNA follows: TGTGCCAGCAGCCTTTCTGGGACAGAGGCCGAAAAACTGTTTTTT. It specifies CASSLSGTEAEKLFF. The chain has TRBV7-2 and TRBJ1-4; TRBD1 aligns across 7 bases. Germline V gene lookup returns CDR1 SGHTA and CDR2 FQGNSA. The V and J ends lost 5 bases and 8 bases, in that order; junction bases with no gene match: 11. This CDR3 comprises 15 residues.

This rearrangement joins TRBV18 to TRBJ2-2; D is unresolved. Germline lookup yields CDR1 KGHSH and CDR2 LQKENI. CDR3 length equals 14 residues. V gave up 0 bases and J gave up 4 bases, with 6 bases separating them. CDR3 coding DNA: TGTGCCAGCTCACCACCGGGCCGCACCGGGGAGCTGTTTTTT. Protein: CASSPPGRTGELFF.

The chain is built from TRBV19 and TRBJ1-2, with D perhaps matching TRBD1 (5 bases). Germline CDR1 reads LNHDA; CDR2 reads SQIVND (reference sequence). The V and J ends lost 7 bases and 8 bases respectively, with 17 bases between them. CDR3 length equals 13 residues. CDR3 region: CASTPRRVNGYTF. DNA for the CDR3: TGTGCCAGTACCCCACGCAGGGTAAACGGCTACACCTTC.

V usage is TRBV7-2 and J usage is TRBJ1-2, with D perhaps matching TRBD1 (5 bases). V lost 1 base and J 7 bases, leaving 16 bases between the germline ends. The CDR3 spans 15 residues. Per germline, CDR1 SGHTA and CDR2 FQGNSA. CDR3 sequence (DNA): TGTGCCAGCAGCTTAGAGCTGTACGGAAGGGGTGGCTACACCTTC. This sequence encodes CASSLELYGRGGYTF.

The rearrangement uses TRBV5-1 and TRBJ2-1; no clear D gene. The CDR3 covers 13 residues. Trimming took 0 bases from V and 3 from J, leaving 4 bases between them. Germline V CDR1 and CDR2: SGHRS, YFSETQ. The CDR3 sequence is CASSLDSYNEQFF. The DNA for the CDR3 is TGCGCCAGCAGCTTGGACAGCTACAATGAGCAGTTCTTC.

V usage is TRBV10-1 and J usage is TRBJ2-1; 7 positions match TRBD2. Germline V gene sequence: CDR1 WNHNN, CDR2 SYGVQD (reference sequence). J lost 6 bases, V lost 2 bases, and 4 bases had no gene match. The CDR3 totals 14 residues. The CDR3 sequence is CASSETSVPNEQFF. The CDR3 DNA reads TGCGCCAGCAGTGAGACTAGCGTCCCCAATGAGCAGTTCTTC.

This clone was detected a few times. Here the CDR3 DNA reads TGTGCCAGCAGTGAAACTAGCGGGACACAAGAGACCCAGTACTTC. It encodes CASSETSGTQETQYF. This chain joins TRBV2 and TRBJ2-5, with 10 nucleotides matching TRBD2. Unmatched junction bases numbered 2, after V lost 2 bases and J lost 2 bases. The germline CDR1 and CDR2 sequences are SNHLY and FYNNEI. The CDR3 length is 15 residues.

J is TRBJ1-2 and V is TRBV18; 9 bases agree with TRBD1. Germline CDR1 KGHSH, CDR2 LQKENI. The CDR3 is 13 residues long. The junction had 3 bases not matched to a gene; V was cut back by 5 bases and J by 5 bases. The CDR3 DNA follows: TGTGCCAGCTCAATCGGGACAGGGTATGGCTACACCTTC. Its translation is CASSIGTGYGYTF.

V gene TRBV3-1 (or the pseudogene TRBV3-2) combines with J gene TRBJ1-6, with 8 bases matching TRBD1. Trimming cost V 1 base and J 8 bases; bases outside gene matches: 13. This CDR3 comprises 18 residues. Looked up from germline, CDR1 is LGHDT and CDR2 is YNNKEL (reference sequence). The CDR3 here is CASSQGSGTGGLYSPLHF. The CDR3, as DNA: TGTGCCAGCAGCCAAGGATCCGGGACAGGTGGACTCTATTCACCCCTCCACTTT.

This clone was seen only once. J is TRBJ2-1 and V is TRBV29-1, with D perhaps TRBD1 (5 bases). Germline CDR1 is SQVTM and CDR2 is ANQGSEA. The CDR3 covers 14 residues. Trimming removed 3 bases from V and 7 bases from J, with 16 bases in between. CDR3 DNA: TGCAGCGTTGACCCAGGGCATGGGATGAATGAGCAGTTCTTC. Translated: CSVDPGHGMNEQFF.